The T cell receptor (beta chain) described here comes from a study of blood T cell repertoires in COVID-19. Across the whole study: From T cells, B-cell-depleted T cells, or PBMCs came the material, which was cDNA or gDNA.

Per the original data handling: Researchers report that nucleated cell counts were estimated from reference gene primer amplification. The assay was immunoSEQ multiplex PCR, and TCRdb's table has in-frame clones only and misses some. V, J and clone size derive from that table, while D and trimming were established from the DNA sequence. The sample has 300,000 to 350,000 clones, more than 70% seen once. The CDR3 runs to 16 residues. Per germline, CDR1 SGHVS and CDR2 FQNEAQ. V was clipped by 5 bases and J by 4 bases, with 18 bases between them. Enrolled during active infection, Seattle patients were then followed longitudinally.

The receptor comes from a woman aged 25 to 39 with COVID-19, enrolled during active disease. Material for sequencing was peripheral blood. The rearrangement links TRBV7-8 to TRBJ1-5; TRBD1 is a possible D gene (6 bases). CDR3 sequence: CASSKDRTPLNQPQHF. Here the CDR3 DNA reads TGTGCCAGCAGCAAAGACAGGACACCTTTAAATCAGCCCCAGCATTTT.